The present T cell receptor beta chain was sequenced within a study of blood T cell repertoires in COVID-19. Study-wide context: Samples taken during acute and convalescent COVID-19 were collected in the United States, Italy and Spain. Sample material is recorded as cDNA or gDNA derived from T cells, B-cell-depleted T cells, or PBMCs.

Germline CDR1 reads GTSNPN; CDR2 reads SVGIG (reference sequence). The CDR3 is 14 amino acids. The V end was cut by 2 bases, the J end by 6 bases, with 16 bases between. Per the authors' pipeline: Nucleated cell number was recorded as an estimate derived from reference gene primer amplification. Measured with immunoSEQ multiplex PCR; TCRdb has only the in-frame clones, and not every one. D and trimming were read from the DNA, whereas the V and J calls and clone size are those reported in that table. Of 98,000 or so clones listed, around 82% are singletons. This TCR came from a man in his sixties with acute or convalescent COVID-19. The genes are TRBV30 and TRBJ1-1, with a weak D call TRBD1 (6 bases). Sequencing was performed on peripheral blood. In DNA form, the CDR3 reads TGTGCCTGGAGTTCGTACAGGGTGAAGCCTGAAGCTTTCTTT. Its protein product is CAWSSYRVKPEAFF.